This T cell receptor beta chain appears in the sequencing data of a study of T-cell reconstitution after alpha-beta-depleted transplantation in children. The CDR3 covers 12 residues. Trimming took 4 bases from V and 7 from J, leaving 7 bases between them. TCRbeta library preparation incorporated unique molecular identifiers. Each CDR3 protein is one row after TCRdb ran MiXCR on the PCR reads. The data contain 500,000 to 600,000 distinct CDR3 sequences, about 16% of them seen just once; the ten biggest clones take up approximately 3%. This clonotype is a singleton in its sample. This clonotype originated in a human donor who donated a stem cell graft to a child with acute lymphoblastic leukemia. The chain carries TRBV12-3 or TRBV12-4 and TRBJ2-2, with no clear D. The sample was PBMCs from the stem cell graft donor, taken from the stem cell graft. The CDR3, as DNA: TGTGCCAGCAGTTCCGACGACGGGGAGCTGTTTTTT. Translating it yields CASSSDDGELFF.